The present entry profiles one T cell receptor beta chain with its context. The antigen is undetermined. Germline V gives CDR1 MRHNA, CDR2 SNTAGT. The CDR3 runs 12 residues. V was shortened by 6 bases and J by 9 bases, with 12 bases between the two germline ends. The data were taken from a study of cytomegalovirus exposure and HLA in healthy donors. Whole-study results and caveats: Later work found that TCR association rates differed between HLA loci; DRB1 had the most and HLA-C the fewest. A classifier reportedly called cytomegalovirus status with high sensitivity and specificity. There were approximately 150 TCR beta chains listed as cytomegalovirus-associated. More clonal expansion characterized HLA-associated TCR beta chains than equally common others in a later analysis.

PCR amplification relied on 60 Vbeta primers (plus 13 Jbeta primers). Sequencing was performed with immunoSEQ multiplex PCR; in TCRdb, only in-frame clones are kept and a portion is missing. The sample shows some 200,000 clones, and about 0.81% sits with its ten largest clones. The material sequenced was PBMCs. This clonotype originated in a young woman in good health and CMV-seropositive. The J gene is TRBJ1-5, the V gene TRBV6-4; D uncertain. The CDR3 loop is CASRAISGPQHF. The CDR3 coding sequence is TGTGCCAGCAGAGCAATATCTGGGCCCCAGCATTTT.